This T cell receptor (beta chain) originates from a study of blood T cells in healthy people across ages. The second PCR ran about 6 to 12 cycles with a sample-barcoded 5' primer and J-beta primers. A single record per CDR3 protein comes from TCRdb applying MiXCR to the 5' RACE reads. The sample includes 800,000 or so distinct CDR3 sequences, approximately 25% seen only once; the top ten take under 4.5%. The CDR3 extends over 14 amino acids. Between the trimmed V and J ends, which lost 6 bases and 9 bases, there was a span of 15 bases. The germline gives CDR1 MGHDK, CDR2 SYGVNS. These same records also appear under a second study, on T cells of mothers and their children.

The chain has TRBV25-1 and TRBJ1-6; D uncertain. This TCR derives from a boy between 5 and 17 years old in good health. The sample consisted of blood. The CDR3, as DNA: TGTGCCAGCAGAGAGCGGCTCCGAGGTTCACCCCTCCACTTT. Protein: CASRERLRGSPLHF.